This TCR beta chain derives from a study of OX40 agonist ivuxolimab in advanced cancers. As for the study in general: An anti-OX40 (CD134) antibody with agonistic activity, ivuxolimab, was administered to patients. Having had anti-PD-1, anti-PD-L1 or anti-CTLA-4 therapy before was allowed, and over 35% had some. The study gave patients intravenous ivuxolimab at 0.01 to 10 mg/kg every 2 weeks.

With respect to this clone: Its antigen is still unknown.

Only in-frame clones appear in the TCRdb table, and some are missing; sequencing was by immunoSEQ multiplex PCR. This table holds roughly 43,000 clones, around 90% found once. Study-wide results and limits: Among the lowest peripheral clonal expansion occurred in 0.1-3.0 mg/kg partial responders.

Per germline, CDR1 SEHNR and CDR2 FQNEAQ (reference sequence). Trimming removed 5 bases at V and 4 bases at J, with 9 bases between. The CDR3 runs 13 residues. The sequence was obtained from an adult with an advanced solid tumor such as melanoma, head and neck, liver or kidney cancer. This chain links TRBV7-9 with TRBJ1-5; weak D call: TRBD1 (5 bases). This specimen consisted of CD4+ or CD8+ T cells sorted from blood, obtained in a trial of the OX40 agonist ivuxolimab. The DNA of the CDR3 is TGTGCCAGCAGCCCCGGGGGGAATCAGCCCCAGCATTTT. Its translation is CASSPGGNQPQHF.